This T cell receptor (beta chain) stems from a study of CD8+CD57+ T cells in acquired aplastic anemia. Overall study: The study obtained about 9.9 million reads on average for CD4+ cells from healthy donors. Study-wide points: Between patients and controls, roughly 29 CD8+ CDR3 sequences were found in common.

Genomic DNA templated the TCR beta VDJ and CDR3 profiling. One entry per CDR3 protein, called by TCRdb with MiXCR from the reads. The sample has fewer than 200,000 distinct CDR3 sequences; around 45% are singletons. This CDR3 region has 12 residues. Germline V gene sequence: CDR1 SQVTM, CDR2 ANQGSEA. Trimming took 6 bases from V and 6 from J; bases not matched to a gene: 1. This clonotype appeared a few times. Its cognate antigen is unknown. This chain connects TRBV29-1 to TRBJ1-4, with 10 bases lining up with TRBD1. This sequence was found in a human donor in good health. The sample consisted of sorted CD4+, CD8+, or CD8+CD57+ T cells (not recorded which) from PBMCs. The CDR3 DNA sequence: TGCAGCGTCGGGACAGGGGATGAAAAACTGTTTTTT. Translating it yields CSVGTGDEKLFF.